Described below is a single TCR beta chain sequence and its context. This sample is drawn from a study of cytomegalovirus exposure and HLA in healthy donors. 13 Jbeta primers and 60 Vbeta primers were used for the PCR. The protocol was immunoSEQ multiplex PCR, while the TCRdb copy is restricted to in-frame clones and leaves out a portion. The sample lists approximately 87,000 clones, approximately 80% occurring once. Looked up from germline, CDR1 is SGDLS and CDR2 is YYNGEE. Deletions cut 4 bases from V and 1 base from J, with 20 bases between. The CDR3 contains 17 residues. The material sequenced was PBMCs. This TCR was recovered from a woman aged 65 to 85 in good health and CMV-seropositive. This rearrangement joins TRBV9 to TRBJ1-1; possible D gene TRBD1, 6 bases. The CDR3: CASSPPPGQWENTEAFF. In nucleotides, the CDR3 is TGTGCCAGCAGCCCACCCCCCGGACAGTGGGAGAACACTGAAGCTTTCTTT.